Following are 20 T cell receptor beta chains from one sample sequenced in a study of shared clonotypes between healthy human individuals. The protocol was immunoSEQ multiplex PCR, while the TCRdb copy is restricted to in-frame clones and leaves out a portion. The sample shows some 1.4 million clones, more than 95% of them seen only once. Sequencing was carried out using naive CD4+ T cells sorted from blood. Specified subset: CD45RA+ positively selected. The receptors come from a young man in good health.

The chain joins TRBV6-1 to TRBJ2-3, with D maybe TRBD1 (6 bases). Germline lookup yields CDR1 MNHNS and CDR2 SASEGT. The CDR3 spans 14 residues. V was pared by 11 bases and J by 2 bases, with 17 bases between. The CDR3 DNA is TGTGCCGGCAAGACAGGACTCACCACAGATACGCAGTATTTT. Translating it yields CAGKTGLTTDTQYF.

The chain uses TRBV27 and TRBJ1-1; D gene unclear. Trimming took off 4 bases at V and 4 bases at J, with 7 bases between the two ends. CDR3 size: 12 residues. Germline CDR1 is MNHEY and CDR2 is SMNVEV (reference sequence). This CDR3 reads CASSSTRTEAFF. DNA for the CDR3: TGTGCCAGCAGTTCTACGCGCACTGAAGCTTTCTTT.

The V gene is TRBV28, the J gene TRBJ2-5, with TRBD2 matching 8 bases. CDR1 is MDHEN and CDR2 is SYDVKM in the germline V gene. CDR3 length equals 12 residues. The trim removed 9 bases at V and 4 bases at J, leaving 4 bases unmatched. The CDR3 DNA reads TGTGCCAGAGGACTAGCTCTAGAGACCCAGTACTTC. Residues: CARGLALETQYF. Complete variable domain (other parts from reference TRBV28 and TRBJ2-5): DVKVTQSSRYLVKRTGEKVFLECVQDMDHENMFWYRQDPGLGLRLIYFSYDVKMKEKGDIPEGYSVSREKKERFSLILESASTNQTSMYLCARGLALETQYFGPGTRLLVL.

This chain joins TRBV19 and TRBJ2-2, with D perhaps TRBD2 (6 bases). The CDR3 consists of 14 residues. Germline-derived CDR1 and CDR2 are LNHDA and SQIVND (reference sequence). V shed 6 bases and J shed 4 bases, with 12 bases lying between them. CDR3 coding DNA: TGTGCCAGTAGCCCCACGGGGGTCACCGGGGAGCTGTTTTTT. Translated, it gives CASSPTGVTGELFF.

This chain uses TRBV7-2 with TRBJ2-7; 7 nucleotides match TRBD1. Germline V gene lookup returns CDR1 SGHTA and CDR2 FQGNSA. The CDR3 length is 15 residues. V lost 5 bases to trimming and J lost 4 bases; unmatched junction nucleotides: 11. The CDR3 nucleotides are TGTGCCAGCAGCCGTTTGGGACAGCGAAATTACGAGCAGTACTTC. It encodes CASSRLGQRNYEQYF.

On this clone: Other DNA sequences in the sample encode the same CDR3. The J gene is TRBJ2-2, the V gene TRBV18; D call uncertain. Germline loops: CDR1 KGHSH, CDR2 LQKENI. CDR3 length: 14 amino acids. The ends were cut back, 1 base at V and 2 bases at J, with 5 bases in the middle. Written as DNA, the CDR3 is TGTGCCAGCTCACCACTGGACAACACCGGGGAGCTGTTTTTT. Encoded protein: CASSPLDNTGELFF.

V is TRBV5-5 and J is TRBJ2-5; TRBD2 matches 12 bases. CDR1 SGHKS and CDR2 YYEKEE come from the germline V gene (reference sequence). The CDR3 has 15 amino acids. J lost 3 bases, V lost 4 bases, and 4 bases had no gene match. CDR3 sequence: CASSARLAGEETQYF. The CDR3 nucleotides are TGTGCCAGCAGCGCCCGACTAGCGGGAGAAGAGACCCAGTACTTC. Full variable domain (rest looked up from reference TRBV5-5 and TRBJ2-5): DAGVTQSPTHLIKTRGQQVTLRCSPISGHKSVSWYQQVLGQGPQFIFQYYEKEERGRGNFPDRFSARQFPNYSSELNVNALLLGDSALYLCASSARLAGEETQYFGPGTRLLVL.

This clone appeared once. CDR3 residues: CASSLVTSGTGELFF. CDR3 nucleotide sequence: TGCGCCAGCAGCTTGGTAACTAGCGGCACCGGGGAGCTGTTTTTT. The chain couples TRBV5-1 to TRBJ2-2; 8 bases agree with TRBD2. The J segment lost 4 bases and the V segment lost 0 bases, leaving 2 bases of the junction unmatched. CDR3 size: 15 residues. Germline V gives CDR1 SGHRS, CDR2 YFSETQ.

About this clone: At the DNA level, this CDR3 is encoded by other sequences in the same sample as well. The J gene is TRBJ2-6, the V gene TRBV7-9; D is perhaps TRBD2 (5 bases). The CDR3 runs 15 residues. The germline V gene has CDR1 SEHNR and CDR2 FQNEAQ (reference sequence). V shed 5 bases and J shed 0 bases, with 8 bases lying between them. The CDR3 DNA is TGTGCCAGCAGCATTACTAGCTCTGGGGCCAACGTCCTGACTTTC. The encoded protein is CASSITSSGANVLTF.

The chain combines TRBV7-3 with TRBJ2-2, with D tentatively TRBD2 (5 bases). Germline V CDR1 and CDR2: SGHTA, FQGTGA. Deletions cut 5 bases from V and 0 bases from J, with 13 bases between. The CDR3 totals 16 residues. This CDR3 is CASSRGMGANTGELFF. The CDR3 bases are TGTGCCAGCAGCCGTGGGATGGGAGCGAACACCGGGGAGCTGTTTTTT.

CDR3 residues: CASSEKPRDRSYNEQFF. CDR3 in DNA: TGTGCCAGCAGTGAAAAGCCCCGGGACAGATCCTACAATGAGCAGTTCTTC. V is TRBV6-1 and J is TRBJ2-1; TRBD1 matches 7 bases. Germline V gives CDR1 MNHNS, CDR2 SASEGT. This CDR3 contains 17 residues. V was pared by 2 bases and J by 1 base, with 8 bases of the junction left unmatched.

The chain employs TRBV6-4 and TRBJ2-7; D may be TRBD1 (6 bases). This CDR3 is built from 12 residues. V was trimmed by 10 bases and J by 6 bases, leaving 16 bases between them. CDR1 MRHNA and CDR2 SNTAGT come from the germline V gene. CDR3 loop: CANHREIGEQYF. The CDR3 nucleotides are TGTGCCAACCACAGGGAAATTGGCGAGCAGTACTTC.

The rearrangement links TRBV7-9 to TRBJ2-7; D is undetermined. The germline V gene encodes CDR1 SEHNR and CDR2 FQNEAQ (reference sequence). The CDR3 runs to 11 residues. V lost 1 base and J 6 bases, leaving 4 bases between the germline ends. The CDR3 loop reads CASSLETEQYF. Here the CDR3 DNA reads TGTGCCAGCAGCTTAGAAACCGAGCAGTACTTC.

The chain recombines TRBV5-3 with TRBJ2-5, with 12 positions matching TRBD2. TRBV5-3 is designated an ORF whose function remains uncertain. V trimming: 1 base; J trimming: 5 bases; junction bases outside the gene matches: 27. The CDR3 spans 23 residues. The CDR3 here is CARSLRRGEMVGTSGRNSETQYF. The CDR3, as DNA: TGTGCCAGAAGCTTGAGGCGGGGTGAGATGGTGGGAACTAGCGGGAGGAATTCGGAGACCCAGTACTTC.

The chain employs TRBV29-1 and TRBJ2-3; the D is unclear. From germline, CDR1 is SQVTM and CDR2 ANQGSEA. V lost 1 base and J lost 0, with 8 bases in between. The CDR3 is 14 amino acids. The CDR3 nucleotides are TGCAGCGTTGAAGGCACAGAAAGCACAGATACGCAGTATTTT. Its translation is CSVEGTESTDTQYF.

This sequence joins TRBV10-3 and TRBJ2-5; TRBD1 or TRBD2 may be the D gene (6 bases each). The CDR3 totals 16 residues. Germline CDR1 is ENHRY and CDR2 is SYGVKD. Deletions cut 0 bases from V and 2 bases from J, with 13 bases between. CDR3: CAISESKVGGQETQYF. In DNA form, the CDR3 reads TGTGCCATCAGTGAGTCGAAGGTAGGGGGGCAAGAGACCCAGTACTTC.

This chain joins TRBV25-1 and TRBJ2-2; no firm D call. V was clipped by 5 bases and J by 5 bases, with 6 bases between them. Germline values: CDR1 MGHDK, CDR2 SYGVNS. This CDR3 spans 12 amino acids. The CDR3 here is CASSLLTGELFF. The CDR3 nucleotides read TGTGCCAGCAGTCTGCTTACCGGGGAGCTGTTTTTT.

The chain is built from TRBV7-6 and TRBJ2-7; D gene ambiguous. The V end was cut by 1 base, the J end by 1 base, with 8 bases between. This CDR3 has 14 amino acids. CDR1 SGHVS and CDR2 FNYEAQ come from the germline V gene. The chain's CDR3 is CASSLVQESYEQYF. The CDR3 DNA reads as TGTGCCAGCAGCTTAGTGCAGGAGTCCTACGAGCAGTACTTC.

Points on this clone: This sample includes further DNA sequences coding for the same CDR3. CDR3 nucleotide sequence: TGTGCCAGCGGGGGTCGGACAGGGGAGTTCTTC. Protein product: CASGGRTGEFF. V usage is TRBV5-6 and J usage is TRBJ2-1, with 9 bases matching TRBD1. The germline gives CDR1 SGHDT, CDR2 YYEEEE. The junction had 7 bases not matched to a gene; V was cut back by 7 bases and J by 14 bases. The CDR3 covers 11 residues.

The count of this clone is one. The chain couples TRBV11-2 to TRBJ1-2; possible D gene TRBD1, 5 bases. Trimming stripped 5 bases from V and 1 base from J, with 20 bases between. Germline CDR1 is SGHAT and CDR2 is FQNNGV. CDR3 length: 17 amino acids. CDR3 sequence (DNA): TGTGCCAGCAGCCCGCATAGGGGACGGCAGCTTAACTATGGCTACACCTTC. This encodes CASSPHRGRQLNYGYTF. Based on the CDR3 plus reference TRBV11-2 and TRBJ1-2, the full variable domain is EAGVAQSPRYKIIEKRQSVAFWCNPISGHATLYWYQQILGQGPKLLIQFQNNGVVDDSQLPKDRFSAERLKGVDSTLKIQPAKLEDSAVYLCASSPHRGRQLNYGYTFGSGTRLTVV.